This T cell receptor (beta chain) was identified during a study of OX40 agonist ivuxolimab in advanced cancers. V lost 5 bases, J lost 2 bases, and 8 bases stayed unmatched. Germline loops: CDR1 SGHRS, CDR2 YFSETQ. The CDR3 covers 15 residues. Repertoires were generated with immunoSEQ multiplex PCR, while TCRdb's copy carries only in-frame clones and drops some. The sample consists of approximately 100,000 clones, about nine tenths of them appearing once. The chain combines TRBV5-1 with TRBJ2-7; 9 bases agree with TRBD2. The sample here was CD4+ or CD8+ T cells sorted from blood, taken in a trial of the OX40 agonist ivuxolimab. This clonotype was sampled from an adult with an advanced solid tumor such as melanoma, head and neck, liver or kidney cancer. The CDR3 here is CASRPLIAGAYEQYF. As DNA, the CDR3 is TGCGCCAGCAGGCCTCTTATAGCGGGAGCCTACGAGCAGTACTTC.